This T cell receptor (beta chain) was identified in a study of cytomegalovirus exposure and HLA in healthy donors. Whole-study findings and limits: For TCR beta chains, V- and J-gene trimming was later linked to a missense DCLRE1C variant.

A multiplex PCR was run with 60 Vbeta primers and 13 Jbeta primers. Original handling: As a later analysis found, there were about 80 million unique TCR beta chains, of which roughly 11 million were shared. The table came from immunoSEQ multiplex PCR; TCRdb's copy has only in-frame clones and leaves some out. The V and J calls and clone size are taken from that table; D and trimming were inferred from the DNA. The sample records roughly 120,000 clones, about 80% being singletons. In germline, CDR1 is SSHAT, CDR2 FNYEAQ (reference sequence). The length of the CDR3 is 16 residues. Points on this clone: Antigen unknown. At one end, the junction sequence differs from germline, possibly due to a read error.

Sequencing was done on a sample of PBMCs. This TCR derives from a female donor in good health and CMV-seropositive. J is TRBJ1-5 and V is TRBV7-7, with 8 bases fitting TRBD1. The CDR3 here is CASSLDGTGKNQPQHF. The CDR3 DNA sequence: TGTGCTAGCAGCTTAGATGGGACAGGTAAGAATCAGCCCCAGCATTTT.